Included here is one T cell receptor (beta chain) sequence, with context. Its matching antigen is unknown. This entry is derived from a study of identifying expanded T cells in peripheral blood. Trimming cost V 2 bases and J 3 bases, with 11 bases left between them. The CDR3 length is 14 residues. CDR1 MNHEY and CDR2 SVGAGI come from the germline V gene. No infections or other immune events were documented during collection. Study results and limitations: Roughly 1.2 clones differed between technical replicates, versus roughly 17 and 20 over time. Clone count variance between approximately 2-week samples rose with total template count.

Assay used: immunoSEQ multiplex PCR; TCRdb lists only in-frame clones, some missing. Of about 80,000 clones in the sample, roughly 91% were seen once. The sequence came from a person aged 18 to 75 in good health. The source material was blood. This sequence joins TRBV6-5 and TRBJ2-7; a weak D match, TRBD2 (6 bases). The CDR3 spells CASSYAGPNYEQYF. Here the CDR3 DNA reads TGTGCCAGCAGTTACGCGGGACCAAACTACGAGCAGTACTTC.